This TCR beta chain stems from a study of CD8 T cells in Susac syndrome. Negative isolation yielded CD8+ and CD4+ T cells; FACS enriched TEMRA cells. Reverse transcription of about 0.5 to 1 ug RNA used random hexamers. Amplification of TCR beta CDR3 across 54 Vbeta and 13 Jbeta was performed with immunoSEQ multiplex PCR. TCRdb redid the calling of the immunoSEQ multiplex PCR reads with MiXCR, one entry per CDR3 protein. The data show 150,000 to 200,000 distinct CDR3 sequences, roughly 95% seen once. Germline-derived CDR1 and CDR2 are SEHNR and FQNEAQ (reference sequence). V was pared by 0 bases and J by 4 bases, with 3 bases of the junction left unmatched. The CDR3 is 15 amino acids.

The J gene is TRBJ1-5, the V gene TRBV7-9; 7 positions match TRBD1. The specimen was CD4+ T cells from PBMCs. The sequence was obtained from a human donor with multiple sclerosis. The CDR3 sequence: CASSLAGQPNQPQHF. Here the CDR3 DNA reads TGTGCCAGCAGCTTAGCGGGACAGCCAAATCAGCCCCAGCATTTT.